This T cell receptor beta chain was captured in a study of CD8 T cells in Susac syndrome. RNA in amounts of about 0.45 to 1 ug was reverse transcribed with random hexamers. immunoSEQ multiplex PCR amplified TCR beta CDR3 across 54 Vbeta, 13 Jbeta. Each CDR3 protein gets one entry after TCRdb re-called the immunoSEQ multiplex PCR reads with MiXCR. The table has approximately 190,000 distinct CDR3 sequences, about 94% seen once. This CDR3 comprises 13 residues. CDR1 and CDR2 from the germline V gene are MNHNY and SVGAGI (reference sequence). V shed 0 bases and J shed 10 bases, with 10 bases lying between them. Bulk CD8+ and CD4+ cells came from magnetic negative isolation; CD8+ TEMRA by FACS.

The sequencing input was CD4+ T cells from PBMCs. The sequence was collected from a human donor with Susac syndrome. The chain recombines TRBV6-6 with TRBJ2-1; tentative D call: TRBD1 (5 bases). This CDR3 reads CASSYSRVEEQFF. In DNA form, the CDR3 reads TGTGCCAGCAGTTACTCCAGGGTGGAGGAGCAGTTCTTC.